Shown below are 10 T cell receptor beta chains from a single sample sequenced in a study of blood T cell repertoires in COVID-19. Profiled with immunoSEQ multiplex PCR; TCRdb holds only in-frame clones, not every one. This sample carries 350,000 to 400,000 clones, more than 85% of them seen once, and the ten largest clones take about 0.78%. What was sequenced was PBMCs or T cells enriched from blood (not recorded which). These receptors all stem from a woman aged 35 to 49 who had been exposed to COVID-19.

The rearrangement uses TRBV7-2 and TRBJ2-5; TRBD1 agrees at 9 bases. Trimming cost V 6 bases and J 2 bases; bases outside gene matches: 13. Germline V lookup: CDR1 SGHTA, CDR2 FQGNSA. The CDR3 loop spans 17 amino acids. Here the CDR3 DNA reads TGTGCCAGCAGTTCTACGGGACAGGGCCTGATTCAAGAGACCCAGTACTTC. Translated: CASSSTGQGLIQETQYF.

The CDR3, as DNA: TGTGCCAGCAGCCAAGAACAGGGTGTTGTGCAGACCCAGTACTTC. Translated: CASSQEQGVVQTQYF. The rearrangement joins TRBV3-1 (or the pseudogene TRBV3-2) to TRBJ2-5; D is perhaps TRBD1 (6 bases). The germline V gene encodes CDR1 LGHDT and CDR2 YNNKEL (reference sequence). The CDR3 contains 15 residues. Trimming shortened V by 0 bases and J by 6 bases, and 14 bases separated the two germline ends.

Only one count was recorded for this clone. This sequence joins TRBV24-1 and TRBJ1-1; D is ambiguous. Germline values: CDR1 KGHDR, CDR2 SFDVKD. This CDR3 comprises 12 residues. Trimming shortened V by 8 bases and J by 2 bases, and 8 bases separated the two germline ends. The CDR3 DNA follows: TGTGCCACCATGAGCCCTAACACTGAAGCTTTCTTT. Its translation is CATMSPNTEAFF.

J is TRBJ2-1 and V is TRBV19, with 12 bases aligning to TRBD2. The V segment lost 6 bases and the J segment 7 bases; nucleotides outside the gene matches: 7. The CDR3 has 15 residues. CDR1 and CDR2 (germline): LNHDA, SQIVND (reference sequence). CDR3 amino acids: CASRKTSGSYNEQFF. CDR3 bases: TGTGCCAGTAGAAAGACTAGCGGGAGTTATAATGAGCAGTTCTTC.

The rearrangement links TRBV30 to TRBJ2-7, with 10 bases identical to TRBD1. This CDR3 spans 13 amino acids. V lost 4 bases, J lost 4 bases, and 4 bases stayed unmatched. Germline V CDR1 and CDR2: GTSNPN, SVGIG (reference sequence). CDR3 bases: TGTGCCTGGATGGACAGGGGGGGATACGAGCAGTACTTC. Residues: CAWMDRGGYEQYF.

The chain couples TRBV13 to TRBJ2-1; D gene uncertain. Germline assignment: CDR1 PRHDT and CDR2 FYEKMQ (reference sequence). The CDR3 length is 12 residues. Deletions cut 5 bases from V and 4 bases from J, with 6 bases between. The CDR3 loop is CASSPGYNEQFF. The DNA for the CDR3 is TGTGCCAGCAGCCCCGGTTACAATGAGCAGTTCTTC.

The CDR3 loop is CASSQAIRDRPANYGYTF. The CDR3 DNA sequence: TGCGCCAGCAGCCAGGCAATACGGGACAGACCAGCTAACTATGGCTACACCTTC. The V and J genes are TRBV5-1 and TRBJ1-2, with TRBD1 identical over 7 bases. Germline trimming cut 4 bases from V and 0 bases from J; bases unmatched to any gene: 15. The CDR3 covers 18 residues. Germline values: CDR1 SGHRS, CDR2 YFSETQ.

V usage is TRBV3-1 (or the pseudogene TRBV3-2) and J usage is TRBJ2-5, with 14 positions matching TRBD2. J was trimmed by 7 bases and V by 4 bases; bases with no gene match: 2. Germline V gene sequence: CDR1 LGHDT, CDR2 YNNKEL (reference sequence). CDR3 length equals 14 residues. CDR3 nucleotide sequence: TGTGCCAGCAGCCCAGGACTAGCGGGAGGGACCCAGTACTTC. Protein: CASSPGLAGGTQYF.

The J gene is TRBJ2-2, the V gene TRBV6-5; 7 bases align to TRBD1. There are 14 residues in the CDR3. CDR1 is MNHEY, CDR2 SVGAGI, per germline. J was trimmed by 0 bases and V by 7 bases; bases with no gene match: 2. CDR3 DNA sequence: TGTGCCAGCATGAGGGGGCCGAACACCGGGGAGCTGTTTTTT. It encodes CASMRGPNTGELFF.

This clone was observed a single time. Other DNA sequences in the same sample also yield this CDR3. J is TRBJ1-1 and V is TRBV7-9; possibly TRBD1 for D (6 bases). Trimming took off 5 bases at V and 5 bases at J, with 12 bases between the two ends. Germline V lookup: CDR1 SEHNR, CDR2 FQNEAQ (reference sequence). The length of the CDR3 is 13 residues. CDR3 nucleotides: TGTGCCAGCAGCCGAGGACAGAATACTGAAGCTTTCTTT. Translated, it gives CASSRGQNTEAFF.